The rows below give T cell receptor beta chains drawn from one sample of a study of T cell responses to AZD1222 COVID-19 vaccine. Only in-frame clones appear in the TCRdb table, and some are missing; sequencing was by immunoSEQ multiplex PCR. Of fewer than 90,000 clones listed, 75% to 95% were seen once; the top ten hold roughly 12%. The sequencing here drew on peripheral blood, taken 28 days after the second AZD1222 dose. Receptors were obtained from an adult who received the AZD1222 COVID-19 vaccine. CDR3s include the opening cysteine and the closing phenylalanine or tryptophan. Each record gives: V gene, D gene, J gene, CDR3 protein, CDR3 DNA. The D gene is left open where the match is weak.

TRBV28	NA	TRBJ1-2	CASSSSGVGYTF	TGTGCCAGCAGTTCCTCAGGGGTGGGCTACACCTTC
TRBV7-9	TRBD1	TRBJ1-4	CASSGRQGSNGEKLFF	TGTGCCAGCAGCGGGCGACAGGGGTCTAATGGTGAAAAACTGTTTTTT
TRBV10-3	TRBD1	TRBJ2-2	CAASTGVINTGELFF	TGTGCCGCGAGCACAGGGGTGATTAACACCGGGGAGCTGTTTTTT
TRBV19	TRBD1	TRBJ1-1	CASVRDRALNTEAFF	TGTGCCAGTGTCCGGGACAGGGCTTTGAACACTGAAGCTTTCTTT
TRBV7-2	TRBD2	TRBJ2-5	CASSLGLAGRERTQYF	TGTGCCAGCAGCTTAGGACTAGCGGGCCGTGAGCGGACCCAGTACTTC
TRBV3-1/TRBV3-2	NA	TRBJ1-4	CASSQHLKLATNEKLFF	TGTGCCAGCAGCCAACACCTCAAACTTGCAACTAATGAAAAACTGTTTTTT
TRBV30	NA	TRBJ1-5	CAWSPGGGPSSNQPQHF	TGTGCCTGGAGTCCAGGAGGGGGACCCTCCAGCAATCAGCCCCAGCATTTT
TRBV13	TRBD2	TRBJ2-5	CASSSMLVAGTQETQYF	TGTGCCAGCAGCTCGATGTTGGTAGCGGGGACCCAAGAGACCCAGTACTTC
TRBV11-2	NA	TRBJ2-5	CASSLLSGVGETQYF	TGTGCCAGCAGCTTACTTTCTGGGGTGGGAGAGACCCAGTACTTC
TRBV19	TRBD2	TRBJ2-3	CASSSLAASTDTQYF	TGTGCCAGTAGCTCACTAGCGGCTAGCACAGATACGCAGTATTTT
TRBV6-5	NA	TRBJ1-1	CASSYWEGRMNTEAFF	TGTGCCAGCAGTTACTGGGAGGGGAGGATGAACACTGAAGCTTTCTTT